This T cell receptor beta chain comes out of a study of T cell responses to AZD1222 COVID-19 vaccine. Germline CDR1 reads SQVTM; CDR2 reads ANQGSEA. This CDR3 contains 13 residues. With 6 bases removed from V and 1 base from J, the gap between germline ends came to 12 bases. Here immunoSEQ multiplex PCR was the method, and the copy in TCRdb shows in-frame clones only, minus some. The sample lists 85,000 to 130,000 clones, 90% occurring once. The sample in question was peripheral blood, obtained on day 0 of AZD1222 vaccination. The rearrangement joins TRBV29-1 to TRBJ1-1; no definite D call. The TCR originated in an adult in good health. CDR3: CSVTLGRNTEAFF. As DNA, the CDR3 is TGCAGCGTCACATTAGGACGGAACACTGAAGCTTTCTTT.